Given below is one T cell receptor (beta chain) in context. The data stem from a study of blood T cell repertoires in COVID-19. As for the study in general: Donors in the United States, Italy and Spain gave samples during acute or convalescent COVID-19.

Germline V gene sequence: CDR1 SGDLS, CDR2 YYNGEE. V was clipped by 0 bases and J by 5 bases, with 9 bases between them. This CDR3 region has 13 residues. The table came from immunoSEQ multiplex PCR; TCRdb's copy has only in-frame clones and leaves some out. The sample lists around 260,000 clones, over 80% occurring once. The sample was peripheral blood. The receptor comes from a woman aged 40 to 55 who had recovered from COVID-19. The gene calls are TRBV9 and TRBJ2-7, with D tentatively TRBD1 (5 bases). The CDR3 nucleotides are TGTGCCAGCAGCGTAGGAATAGGGGACGAGCAGTACTTC. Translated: CASSVGIGDEQYF.